The rows below give T cell receptor beta chains drawn from one sample of a study of cytomegalovirus exposure and HLA in healthy donors. The protocol was immunoSEQ multiplex PCR, while the TCRdb copy is restricted to in-frame clones and leaves out a portion. The table includes 60,000 to 65,000 clones, 90% to 97% detected once. The source material was PBMCs. Receptors were obtained from a woman in her late teens or twenties in good health and CMV-seronegative. Each CDR3 is given with its conserved first and last residue. A D gene is named only where the DNA matches it firmly. The size entry is marked missing in some rows and otherwise reads once, few, many or a size class.

- | - | TRBJ1-2 | TRBV5-1 | CASSSTPDSPGYTF | TGCGCCAGCAGCTCAACACCTGACAGCCCCGGCTACACCTTC
- | - | TRBJ1-1 | TRBV7-2 | CASSFGGSTEAFF | TGTGCCAGCAGCTTTGGAGGGAGCACTGAAGCTTTCTTT
- | TRBD1 | TRBJ1-5 | TRBV5-6 | CASSLTGVSNQPQHF | TGTGCCAGCAGCCTTACAGGGGTTAGCAATCAGCCCCAGCATTTT
- | - | TRBJ1-1 | TRBV28 | CASPPLGQGNTEAFF | TGTGCCAGCCCGCCTCTAGGGCAGGGGAACACTGAAGCTTTCTTT
- | - | TRBJ2-7 | TRBV7-3 | CASSLGPGMKTYEQYF | TGTGCCAGCAGCCTGGGGCCAGGGATGAAGACCTACGAGCAGTACTTC
- | TRBD2 | TRBJ2-1 | TRBV5-8 | CASSLRTSGRNEQFF | TGTGCCAGCAGCCTGAGGACTAGCGGGAGGAATGAGCAGTTCTTC
- | TRBD1 | TRBJ1-3 | TRBV27 | CASSTTGWAGNTIYF | TGTGCCAGCAGTACGACAGGGTGGGCTGGAAACACCATATATTTT
- | - | TRBJ1-4 | TRBV18 | CASHGWGLANEKLFF | TGTGCCAGCCACGGGTGGGGGCTGGCTAATGAAAAACTGTTTTTT
- | TRBD2 | TRBJ2-7 | TRBV2 | CASSESPLAVGYEQYF | TGTGCCAGCAGTGAATCCCCGCTAGCGGTAGGGTACGAGCAGTACTTC
- | TRBD2 | TRBJ2-7 | TRBV30 | CAWSNRTSRSSYEQYF | TGTGCCTGGAGTAACCGGACTAGCCGGAGCTCCTACGAGCAGTACTTC
- | - | TRBJ2-7 | TRBV7-9 | CASSFPAREQYF | TGTGCCAGCAGCTTTCCCGCGCGCGAGCAGTACTTC
few | - | TRBJ2-7 | TRBV6-5 | CASSSPARGLYEQYF | TGTGCCAGCAGCTCCCCGGCTCGCGGCCTATACGAGCAGTACTTC
- | - | TRBJ2-5 | TRBV6-1 | CASSPGTLQETQYF | TGTGCCAGCAGCCCCGGGACACTCCAAGAGACCCAGTACTTC
- | TRBD2 | TRBJ2-1 | TRBV11-1 | CASSLVGLRASGNEQFF | TGTGCCAGCAGCTTAGTCGGGTTGAGGGCTAGCGGCAATGAGCAGTTCTTC
- | - | TRBJ2-7 | TRBV7-2 | CASSPRDRPSSYEQYF | TGTGCCAGCAGCCCTCGAGACAGGCCAAGCTCCTACGAGCAGTACTTC
once | - | TRBJ2-1 | TRBV12-2 | CASRLVLGGRGTYNEQFF | TGTGCAAGTCGCTTAGTATTAGGGGGGAGGGGGACCTACAATGAGCAGTTCTTC
once | - | TRBJ1-2 | TRBV19 | CASQAGGYLYGYTF | TGTGCCAGCCAAGCCGGGGGTTATTTGTATGGCTACACCTTC
- | TRBD1 | TRBJ2-7 | TRBV2 | CASSGGGTGKQYF | TGTGCCAGCAGTGGAGGGGGGACAGGGAAGCAGTACTTC
- | TRBD2 | TRBJ2-1 | TRBV10-3 | CAISPLRTSGRARFNEQFF | TGTGCCATCAGTCCGCTGAGGACTAGCGGGAGGGCCAGGTTCAATGAGCAGTTCTTC
- | - | TRBJ2-2 | TRBV14 | CASGRGLNTGELFF | TGTGCCAGCGGCAGGGGATTGAACACCGGGGAGCTGTTTTTT
- | - | TRBJ1-5 | TRBV2 | CASSERGGYQPQHF | TGTGCCAGCAGTGAACGGGGAGGGTATCAGCCCCAGCATTTT
- | - | TRBJ2-3 | TRBV4-2 | CASSQEGGARGDTQYF | TGTGCCAGCAGCCAAGAAGGGGGGGCGAGGGGAGATACGCAGTATTTT
once | - | TRBJ2-3 | TRBV7-9 | CASSPPSTDTQYF | TGTGCCAGCAGCCCCCCGAGCACAGATACGCAGTATTTT
- | - | TRBJ1-5 | TRBV7-2 | CASSLVAADTQPQHF | TGTGCCAGCAGCTTAGTTGCGGCCGATACCCAGCCCCAGCATTTT
- | TRBD1 | TRBJ2-7 | TRBV7-3 | CASSPTGSPYEQYF | TGTGCCAGCAGCCCGACAGGGTCCCCCTACGAGCAGTACTTC
once | - | TRBJ1-5 | TRBV30 | CAWSDRVGQPQHF | TGTGCCTGGAGTGACAGGGTAGGTCAGCCCCAGCATTTT
- | TRBD2 | TRBJ2-1 | TRBV15 | CATSRVGLAGEGNEQFF | TGTGCCACCAGCAGAGTCGGGCTAGCGGGAGAGGGTAATGAGCAGTTCTTC
- | - | TRBJ2-3 | TRBV28 | CASSAPGEVMADTQYF | TGTGCCAGCAGCGCCCCCGGGGAGGTGATGGCAGATACGCAGTATTTT
- | TRBD1 | TRBJ2-7 | TRBV28 | CASSPLTGALLGGEQYF | TGTGCCAGCAGTCCCTTGACAGGGGCCCTCTTAGGGGGCGAGCAGTACTTC
- | TRBD1 | TRBJ1-5 | TRBV4-3 | CASSQDHRGNQPQHF | TGCGCCAGCAGCCAAGATCACAGGGGGAATCAGCCCCAGCATTTT
- | - | TRBJ2-1 | TRBV7-7 | CASSPTGGPAGDTEQFF | TGTGCTAGCAGCCCCACGGGGGGCCCGGCGGGGGACACTGAGCAGTTCTTC
- | TRBD2 | TRBJ2-5 | TRBV30 | CACLTPRGGYF | TGTGCCTGTCTGACACCCCGGGGGGGTTACTTC
- | - | TRBJ2-3 | TRBV13 | CASSLTQGSTDTQYF | TGTGCCAGCAGCTTAACCCAGGGTAGCACAGATACGCAGTATTTT
- | TRBD2 | TRBJ2-3 | TRBV6-1 | CASLAGEADTQYF | TGTGCCAGCCTGGCGGGGGAAGCAGATACGCAGTATTTT
once | TRBD1 | TRBJ1-4 | TRBV18 | CASSPGTGGRNEKLFF | TGTGCCAGCTCACCAGGGACAGGGGGCAGGAATGAAAAACTGTTTTTT
- | - | TRBJ1-5 | TRBV4-3 | CASSQDPGVSTNQPQHF | TGCGCCAGCAGCCAAGATCCAGGGGTCTCCACCAATCAGCCCCAGCATTTT
- | - | TRBJ2-6 | TRBV10-3 | CAISGGQTGANVLTF | TGTGCCATCAGTGGTGGACAGACTGGGGCCAACGTCCTGACTTTC
- | TRBD1 | TRBJ2-5 | TRBV2 | CASSPGTGGETQYF | TGTGCCAGCAGCCCCGGGACAGGGGGAGAGACCCAGTACTTC
- | TRBD1 | TRBJ2-5 | TRBV30 | CAWSGGQGLTRTQYF | TGTGCCTGGAGTGGGGGACAGGGGCTTACACGGACCCAGTACTTC
- | - | TRBJ2-7 | TRBV30 | CAANGGGREQYF | TGTGCCGCAAATGGGGGGGGGCGCGAGCAGTACTTC
- | - | TRBJ2-7 | TRBV5-6 | CASSPNRGEQYF | TGTGCCAGCAGCCCAAACCGGGGCGAGCAGTACTTC
- | - | TRBJ1-1 | TRBV6-6 | CASSYTQGTEAFF | TGTGCCAGCAGTTACACACAGGGTACTGAAGCTTTCTTT
- | - | TRBJ1-1 | TRBV7-8 | CASSLGSMEAFF | TGTGCCAGCAGCTTAGGGAGCATGGAGGCTTTCTTT
- | TRBD2 | TRBJ2-7 | TRBV7-2 | CASSFGTSGSGVYEQYF | TGTGCCAGCAGCTTTGGGACTAGCGGGAGCGGAGTTTACGAGCAGTACTTC
- | - | TRBJ2-3 | TRBV18 | CASSQEFTDTQYF | TGTGCCAGCTCACAGGAGTTCACAGATACGCAGTATTTT
- | TRBD2 | TRBJ2-5 | TRBV5-1 | CASSLEGTSFLETQYF | TGCGCCAGCAGCTTGGAAGGGACTAGCTTTTTGGAGACCCAGTACTTC
- | - | TRBJ2-3 | TRBV11-2 | CASGSHGDSAQDTQYF | TGTGCCAGCGGTTCCCACGGCGACAGTGCCCAAGATACGCAGTATTTT
- | - | TRBJ2-7 | TRBV7-2 | CASSRPYYEQYF | TGTGCCAGCAGTCGACCCTACTACGAGCAGTACTTC
- | TRBD1 | TRBJ2-3 | TRBV25-1 | CAATGVGTDTQYF | TGTGCCGCGACAGGGGTGGGCACAGATACGCAGTATTTT
- | TRBD2 | TRBJ2-1 | TRBV7-3 | CASSQRGGPNEQFF | TGTGCCAGCAGCCAACGGGGAGGGCCGAATGAGCAGTTCTTC
- | TRBD1 | TRBJ1-1 | TRBV10-2 | CASRATGGTEAFF | TGCGCCAGCAGAGCCACAGGGGGCACTGAAGCTTTCTTT
- | TRBD2 | TRBJ2-3 | TRBV10-3 | CAISDGLAGVSDTQYF | TGTGCCATCAGTGATGGGCTAGCGGGAGTATCAGATACGCAGTATTTT
once | TRBD2 | TRBJ2-7 | TRBV7-6 | CGSSITGTMSLEQYF | TGTGGCAGCAGCATCACCGGGACTATGAGCTTAGAGCAGTACTTC
- | TRBD1 | TRBJ2-5 | TRBV5-1 | CASSLAWTGGYQTQYF | TGCGCCAGCAGCTTGGCGTGGACAGGGGGCTATCAGACCCAGTACTTC
- | - | TRBJ2-3 | TRBV28 | CASSSQGEGDTQYF | TGTGCCAGCAGTTCCCAGGGTGAAGGAGATACGCAGTATTTT
- | TRBD2 | TRBJ2-5 | TRBV5-1 | CASSLSPSGETQYF | TGCGCCAGCAGCTTGTCGCCTAGCGGGGAGACCCAGTACTTC
- | TRBD2 | TRBJ2-2 | TRBV29-1 | CSASPRGLAGGLTGELFF | TGCAGCGCCAGCCCCAGGGGACTAGCGGGGGGCCTCACCGGGGAGCTGTTTTTT
- | - | TRBJ2-1 | TRBV7-2 | CASSPPAAGNNEQFF | TGTGCCAGCAGCCCCCCGGCGGCGGGAAACAATGAGCAGTTCTTC
- | - | TRBJ1-3 | TRBV6-6 | CASSYAGGNTIYF | TGTGCCAGCAGTTATGCAGGGGGAAACACCATATATTTT
once | - | TRBJ2-5 | TRBV10-2 | CASSPDPQVVETQYF | TGCGCCAGCAGTCCGGACCCACAGGTAGTCGAGACCCAGTACTTC